The 6 T cell receptor beta chains reported below all come from one sample, sequenced in a study of neurological immune-mediated disorders (dated by TCRdb to about 2019). Library construction relied on 5' RACE. Reads for this sample came from an Illumina HiSeq 2500. TCRdb itself trimmed the public reads at Q25 with fastp, ran MiXCR and retained productive beta chains. Each CDR3 protein appears once, grouped with its most common genes and DNA. This sample gives some 60,000 distinct CDR3 sequences in total; about 10% of them show up just once. Together, the top ten hold about 12% of the sample. Interpreted using the paper, the time point label stands for: longitudinal time-point 2. The sample was PBMCs. The source is a man in his thirties or forties in good health.

This clonotype occurred many times. V and J are TRBV7-9 and TRBJ1-5; D remains ambiguous. Trimming cost V 2 bases and J 2 bases, with 10 bases left between them. This CDR3 has 15 residues. Per germline, CDR1 SEHNR and CDR2 FQNEAQ (reference sequence). The CDR3: CASSLSVDGNQPQHF. The CDR3 region has the DNA TGTGCCAGCAGCTTATCGGTCGATGGCAATCAGCCCCAGCATTTT.

This clonotype was counted at least ten times. The chain combines TRBV5-1 with TRBJ1-6; possibly TRBD1 for D (6 bases). This CDR3 region has 14 residues. V was cut by 3 bases and J by 9 bases, with 13 bases left in between. Germline assignment: CDR1 SGHRS and CDR2 YFSETQ. The CDR3, as DNA: TGCGCCAGCAGCTCTGGACAGCGAGGTTCACCCCTCCACTTT. Its translation: CASSSGQRGSPLHF. The entire variable domain, with the rest obtained from reference TRBV5-1 and TRBJ1-6, is as follows: KAGVTQTPRYLIKTRGQQVTLSCSPISGHRSVSWYQQTPGQGLQFLFEYFSETQRNKGNFPGRFSGRQFSNSRSEMNVSTLELGDSALYLCASSSGQRGSPLHFGNGTRLTVT.

The table lists this clonotype with many counts. The chain couples TRBV20-1 to TRBJ1-5, with 7 bases matching TRBD1. Germline V gene sequence: CDR1 DFQATT, CDR2 SNEGSKA (reference sequence). The CDR3 consists of 14 residues. V shed 5 bases, J shed 3 bases, and the junction held 7 bases outside the gene matches. The CDR3 region has the DNA TGCAGTGCTCAAGACAGGGAGTCCAATCAGCCCCAGCATTTT. Protein product: CSAQDRESNQPQHF.

Note on this clonotype: This may come from a read error, since a much larger clone is one base off. The CDR3 does not close with the conserved phenylalanine or tryptophan, likely indicating a read error. This sequence joins TRBV7-8 and TRBJ2-3; no reliable D call. With 1 base removed from V and 1 base from J, the gap between germline ends came to 6 bases. CDR1 is SGHVS and CDR2 is FQNEAQ in the germline V gene. The CDR3 loop spans 14 amino acids. CDR3 bases: TGTGCCAGCAGCTTAGGTCCAGGCACAGATACGCAGTATTTA. Its translation: CASSLGPGTDTQYL.

This clonotype was counted ten times or more. The chain couples TRBV29-1 to TRBJ1-5; 9 bases are shared with TRBD1. Germline values: CDR1 SQVTM, CDR2 ANQGSEA. The CDR3 consists of 13 residues. V gave up 6 bases and J gave up 1 base; unmatched junction bases: 1. This CDR3 reads CSVGTGSNQPQHF. In DNA form, the CDR3 reads TGCAGCGTAGGGACAGGGAGCAATCAGCCCCAGCATTTT.

This clonotype occurred once. One base away lies a much larger clone, so this may be a sequencing read error. The V and J genes are TRBV20-1 and TRBJ2-1, with 11 nucleotides matching TRBD2. Trimming at V came to 5 bases and at J to 9 bases, leaving 12 bases not matched to a gene. The CDR3 has 15 amino acids. Germline values: CDR1 DFQATT, CDR2 SNEGSKA (reference sequence). The chain's CDR3 is CSASTSGSIFGEQFF. The CDR3 DNA is TGCAGTGCTTCCACTAGCGGGAGTATATTCGGTGAGCAGTTCTTC.